This T cell receptor beta chain is drawn from a study of blood T cell repertoires in COVID-19. Study details: The United States, Italy and Spain provided the acute and convalescent COVID-19 samples. Nucleic acid was either cDNA or gDNA, and it came from T cells, B-cell-depleted T cells, or PBMCs.

V trimming: 1 base; J trimming: 9 bases; junction bases outside the gene matches: 5. In germline, CDR1 is LGHNA, CDR2 YSLEER. This CDR3 is 13 amino acids long. Source study methods: Reference gene primer amplification gave estimated nucleated cell counts. The method was immunoSEQ multiplex PCR; TCRdb's version includes in-frame clones alone and lacks a portion of them. D and trimming come from the DNA, and the V and J calls and clone size come from that table. Of 260,000 or so clones in the sample, around four fifths are singletons; the top ten hold about 4.5%. The sequenced sample consisted of peripheral blood. This TCR was recovered from a woman aged 70-85 years with acute or convalescent COVID-19. The J gene is TRBJ2-7, the V gene TRBV4-3; 8 bases match TRBD1. CDR3 protein: CASSQANRGTQYF. In DNA form, the CDR3 reads TGCGCCAGCAGCCAAGCAAACAGGGGGACGCAGTACTTC.